This TCR beta chain appears in the sequencing data of a study of ipilimumab plus nivolumab after autologous stem cell transplantation. In the study overall: Typical patient got a handful of ipilimumab doses and seven to nine nivolumab doses (median). DLBCL patients had primary refractory or relapsed disease.

This clone was recorded only once. CDR3 length equals 16 residues. CDR1 and CDR2 from the germline V gene are SEHNR and FQNEAQ (reference sequence). J was trimmed by 6 bases and V by 1 base; bases with no gene match: 7. Clones were read by immunoSEQ multiplex PCR, and TCRdb kept only the in-frame ones, dropping some. The sample carries about 16,000 clones, over 70% recorded once. Patients got ipilimumab 1 mg/kg beginning 14 to 28 days post-transplant. Through week 26, nivolumab 3 mg/kg IV was given weeks 1, 4, 7, 10, then biweekly. The chain links TRBV7-9 to TRBJ2-1, with 9 positions matching TRBD1. The receptor's source is a male donor with diffuse large B-cell lymphoma. The source was PBMCs, collected in a trial of ipilimumab plus nivolumab as post-transplant consolidation. The CDR3, as DNA: TGTGCCAGCAGCTTAGAGTGGGACAGGGTTTTCAATGAGCAGTTCTTC. This codes for CASSLEWDRVFNEQFF.